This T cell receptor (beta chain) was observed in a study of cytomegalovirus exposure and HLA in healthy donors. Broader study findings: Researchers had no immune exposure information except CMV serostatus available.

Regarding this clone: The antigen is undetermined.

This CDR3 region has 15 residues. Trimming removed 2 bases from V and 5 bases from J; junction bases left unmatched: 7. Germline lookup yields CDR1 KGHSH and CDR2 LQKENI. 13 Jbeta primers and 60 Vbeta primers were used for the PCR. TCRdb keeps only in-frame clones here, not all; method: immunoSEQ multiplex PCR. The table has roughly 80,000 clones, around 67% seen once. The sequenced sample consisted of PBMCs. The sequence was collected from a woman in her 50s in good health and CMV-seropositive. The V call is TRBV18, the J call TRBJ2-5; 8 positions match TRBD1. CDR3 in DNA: TGTGCCAGCTCACCAGGGACAGGACTGGATGAGACCCAGTACTTC. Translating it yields CASSPGTGLDETQYF.